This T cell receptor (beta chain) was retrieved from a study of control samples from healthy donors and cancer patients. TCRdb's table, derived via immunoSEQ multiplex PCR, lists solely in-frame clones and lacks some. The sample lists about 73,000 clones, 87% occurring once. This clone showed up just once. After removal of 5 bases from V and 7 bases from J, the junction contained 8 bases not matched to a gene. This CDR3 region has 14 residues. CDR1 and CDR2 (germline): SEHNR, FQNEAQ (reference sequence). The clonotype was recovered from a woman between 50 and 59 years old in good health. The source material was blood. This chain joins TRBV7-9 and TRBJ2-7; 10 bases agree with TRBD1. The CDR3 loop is CASSLRTGGREQYF. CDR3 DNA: TGTGCCAGCAGCCTAAGGACAGGGGGAAGAGAGCAGTACTTC.